Listed below are T cell receptor beta chains from one sample, sequenced in a study of blood T cell repertoires in COVID-19. Profiled with immunoSEQ multiplex PCR; TCRdb holds only in-frame clones, not every one. The data contain more than 70,000 clones, roughly 90% of them seen just once; the ten biggest clones take up around 20%. What was sequenced was peripheral blood. These receptors all come from a woman older than 75 with acute or convalescent COVID-19. Both conserved end residues are part of each CDR3. D genes are given only for firm matches. Not all rows give a size; the values are once, few, many and, for expanded clones, a class.

DNA	CDR3	D	V	J	length	size
TGTGCCAGCAGCCAAGCCCTGGGACAGATTTATGGCTACACCTTC	CASSQALGQIYGYTF	TRBD1	TRBV3-1/TRBV3-2	TRBJ1-2	15	-
TGTGCCAGCAGTTTCCGACTAGCGGATTACACAGATACGCAGTATTTT	CASSFRLADYTDTQYF	TRBD2	TRBV27	TRBJ2-3	16	-
TGTGCCAGCAGTTTAGTATGGGACAGGGGGCCGGGTGAGCAGTACTTC	CASSLVWDRGPGEQYF	TRBD1	TRBV27	TRBJ2-7	16	-
TGCGCCAGCAGCTTGGCTCCCTCTAACACTGAAGCTTTCTTT	CASSLAPSNTEAFF	-	TRBV5-1	TRBJ1-1	14	-
TGTGCCAGCTCCCTCGGGACAGGGGATTCACCCCTCCACTTT	CASSLGTGDSPLHF	TRBD1	TRBV18	TRBJ1-6	14	-
TGTGCCAGCTCACCACTTGGTCCGGGGAGTGGGAATGAAAAACTGTTTTTT	CASSPLGPGSGNEKLFF	-	TRBV18	TRBJ1-4	17	-
TGCGCCAGCATGGGGCCAGGGGGCGCAGAGACCCAGTACTTC	CASMGPGGAETQYF	TRBD1	TRBV5-1	TRBJ2-5	14	-
TGCAGCAGCCGGGTCAGTTTGTTGCAGGGGGGACTGTTCTTC	CSSRVSLLQGGLFF	-	TRBV29-1	TRBJ2-1	14	-
TGTGCCAGCAGTCAACAGGGGAATGGCTACACCTTC	CASSQQGNGYTF	TRBD1	TRBV3-1/TRBV3-2	TRBJ1-2	12	-
TGTGCCAGCAGCTTAATTCCCGCCAGGGCGAACACCGGGGAGCTGTTTTTT	CASSLIPARANTGELFF	-	TRBV7-6	TRBJ2-2	17	-
TGTGCCAGCAGCTGGGGGGGAGTTGCAACTAATGAAAAACTGTTTTTT	CASSWGGVATNEKLFF	-	TRBV7-9	TRBJ1-4	16	-
TGTGCCAGCAGTTTCCGGGTGGAGGGCGTCAGCGAGACCCAGTACTTC	CASSFRVEGVSETQYF	-	TRBV6-5	TRBJ2-5	16	-
TGTGCCAGTAGTATCGTAGGGGAAGCGCGCAATCAGCCCCAGCATTTT	CASSIVGEARNQPQHF	-	TRBV19	TRBJ1-5	16	-
TGTGCCAGCGCGAAATTTCTCACAGGGGCGGCCTACGAGCAGTACTTC	CASAKFLTGAAYEQYF	TRBD1	TRBV18	TRBJ2-7	16	-
TGTGCCAGCAGCTCCCGACGGACTTCGGAAGCTTTCTTT	CASSSRRTSEAFF	-	TRBV7-3	TRBJ1-1	13	-
TGTGCCAGCACCCTCCGTGGGGGAGGGGGAAACCTCGAGCTGTTTTTT	CASTLRGGGGNLELFF	-	TRBV6-6	TRBJ2-2	16	-
TGCGCCAGCAGCTTGGATGCGACAGGGGACCCTGAAGCTTTCTTT	CASSLDATGDPEAFF	TRBD1	TRBV5-1	TRBJ1-1	15	-
TGTGCCAGCATACCCCTGGCAGGGCCCACTGAAGCTTTCTTT	CASIPLAGPTEAFF	-	TRBV2	TRBJ1-1	14	once
TGCGCCAGCAGCCAGAGGGCCTCCGACTTTATTTCACCCCTCCACTTT	CASSQRASDFISPLHF	-	TRBV4-1	TRBJ1-6	16	-
TGTGCCAGCAGCTTGGCTCAGGGTAGGATTGGCTACACCTTC	CASSLAQGRIGYTF	-	TRBV5-6	TRBJ1-2	14	-
TGTGCCAGCAGGCCCGGGACAGGGGGCCACGAGCAGTACTTC	CASRPGTGGHEQYF	TRBD1	TRBV2	TRBJ2-7	14	-